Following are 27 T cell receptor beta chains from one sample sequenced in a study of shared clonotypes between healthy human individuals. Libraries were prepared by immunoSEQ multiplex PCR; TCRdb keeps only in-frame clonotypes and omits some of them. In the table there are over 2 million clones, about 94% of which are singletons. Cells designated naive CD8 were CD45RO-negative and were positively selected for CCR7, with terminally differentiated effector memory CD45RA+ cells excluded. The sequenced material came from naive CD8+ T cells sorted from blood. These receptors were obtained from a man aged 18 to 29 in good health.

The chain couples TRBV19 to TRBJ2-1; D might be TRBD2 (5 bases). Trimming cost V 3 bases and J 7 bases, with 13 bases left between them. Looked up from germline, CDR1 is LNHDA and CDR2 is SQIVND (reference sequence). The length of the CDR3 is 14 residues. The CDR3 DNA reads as TGTGCCAGTAGTATGGGAACTAGAATTAATGAGCAGTTCTTC. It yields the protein CASSMGTRINEQFF.

The CDR3 DNA is TGCGCCAGCAGCTTGGGTAGCCCGGCTAGCTCCTACGAGCAGTACTTC. Encoded protein: CASSLGSPASSYEQYF. This rearrangement joins TRBV5-1 to TRBJ2-7; D is ambiguous. The V end was cut by 0 bases, the J end by 0 bases, with 13 bases between. Germline V gene lookup returns CDR1 SGHRS and CDR2 YFSETQ. The CDR3 covers 16 residues. The whole variable domain, filled in from reference TRBV5-1 and TRBJ2-7, reads KAGVTQTPRYLIKTRGQQVTLSCSPISGHRSVSWYQQTPGQGLQFLFEYFSETQRNKGNFPGRFSGRQFSNSRSEMNVSTLELGDSALYLCASSLGSPASSYEQYFGPGTRLTVT.

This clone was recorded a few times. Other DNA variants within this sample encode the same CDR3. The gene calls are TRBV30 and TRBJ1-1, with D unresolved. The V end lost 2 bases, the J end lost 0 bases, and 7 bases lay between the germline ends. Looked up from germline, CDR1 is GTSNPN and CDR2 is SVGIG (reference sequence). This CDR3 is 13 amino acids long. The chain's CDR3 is CAWSPTVNTEAFF. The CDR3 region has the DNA TGTGCCTGGAGTCCTACAGTGAACACTGAAGCTTTCTTT.

The CDR3 is CASSAGTSGGYGELFF. The CDR3 DNA reads as TGTGCCAGCAGCGCAGGGACTAGCGGGGGCTACGGGGAGCTGTTTTTT. The J gene is TRBJ2-2, the V gene TRBV7-9; 14 bases fit TRBD2. CDR3 size: 16 residues. Per germline, CDR1 SEHNR and CDR2 FQNEAQ (reference sequence). Trimming cost V 5 bases and J 7 bases; bases outside gene matches: 6.

The CDR3 sequence: CASSFSWGSTDTQYF. The CDR3 nucleotides read TGTGCCAGCAGTTTTAGTTGGGGGAGCACAGATACGCAGTATTTT. The chain combines TRBV27 with TRBJ2-3, with D tentatively TRBD1 or TRBD2 (5 bases each). The CDR3 is made up of 15 amino acids. The V gene lost 3 bases and the J gene lost 0 bases, with 10 bases spanning the gap. The germline gives CDR1 MNHEY, CDR2 SMNVEV (reference sequence).

CDR3 region: CASSQSAGEGTDTQYF. The CDR3 nucleotides are TGCGCCAGCAGTCAAAGTGCTGGGGAGGGGACAGATACGCAGTATTTT. J is TRBJ2-3 and V is TRBV23-1, with TRBD2 identical over 7 bases. TRBV23-1 is assigned to the ORF class and has an uncertain function. V dropped 2 bases and J dropped 3; count of bases not matched to a gene: 8. This CDR3 is 16 amino acids long.

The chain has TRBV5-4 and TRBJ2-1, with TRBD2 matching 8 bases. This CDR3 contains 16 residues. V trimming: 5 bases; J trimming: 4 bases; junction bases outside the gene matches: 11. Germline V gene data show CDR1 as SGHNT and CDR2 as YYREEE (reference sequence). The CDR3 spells CASSSAGGGVYNEQFF. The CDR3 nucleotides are TGTGCCAGCAGTTCCGCGGGGGGCGGGGTATACAATGAGCAGTTCTTC.

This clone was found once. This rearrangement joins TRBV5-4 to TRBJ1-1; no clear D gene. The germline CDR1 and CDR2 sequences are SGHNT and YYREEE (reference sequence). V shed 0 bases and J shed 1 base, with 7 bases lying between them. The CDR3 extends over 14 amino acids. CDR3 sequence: CASSLATGNTEAFF. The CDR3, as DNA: TGTGCCAGCAGCTTGGCCACGGGGAACACTGAAGCTTTCTTT.

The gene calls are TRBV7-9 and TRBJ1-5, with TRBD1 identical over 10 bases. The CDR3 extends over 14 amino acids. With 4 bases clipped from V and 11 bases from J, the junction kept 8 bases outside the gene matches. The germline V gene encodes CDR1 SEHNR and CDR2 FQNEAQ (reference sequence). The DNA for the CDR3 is TGTGCCAGCAGCTCGGGACAGGGGTTAGCGGCCCAGCATTTT. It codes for CASSSGQGLAAQHF. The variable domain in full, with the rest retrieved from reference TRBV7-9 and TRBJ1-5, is DTGVSQNPRHKITKRGQNVTFRCDPISEHNRLYWYRQTLGQGPEFLTYFQNEAQLEKSRLLSDRFSAERPKGSFSTLEIQRTEQGDSAMYLCASSSGQGLAAQHFGDGTRLSIL.

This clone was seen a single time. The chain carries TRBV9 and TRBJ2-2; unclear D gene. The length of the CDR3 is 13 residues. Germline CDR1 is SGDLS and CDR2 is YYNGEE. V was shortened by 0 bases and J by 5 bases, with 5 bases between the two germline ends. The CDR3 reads CASSVARTGELFF. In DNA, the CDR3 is TGTGCCAGCAGCGTAGCTAGGACCGGGGAGCTGTTTTTT.

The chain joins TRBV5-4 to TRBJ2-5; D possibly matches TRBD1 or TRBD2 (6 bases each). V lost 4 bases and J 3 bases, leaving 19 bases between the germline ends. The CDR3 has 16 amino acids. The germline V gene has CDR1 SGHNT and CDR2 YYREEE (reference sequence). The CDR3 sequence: CASSPTKEGDKETQYF. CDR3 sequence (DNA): TGTGCCAGCAGCCCAACCAAGGAGGGGGATAAAGAGACCCAGTACTTC.

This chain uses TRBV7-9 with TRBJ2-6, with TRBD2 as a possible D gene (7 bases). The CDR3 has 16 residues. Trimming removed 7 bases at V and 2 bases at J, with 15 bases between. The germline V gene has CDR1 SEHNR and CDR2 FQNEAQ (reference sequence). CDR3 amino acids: CASKQGGGAGANVLTF. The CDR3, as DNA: TGTGCCAGCAAACAGGGCGGGGGAGCTGGGGCCAACGTCCTGACTTTC.

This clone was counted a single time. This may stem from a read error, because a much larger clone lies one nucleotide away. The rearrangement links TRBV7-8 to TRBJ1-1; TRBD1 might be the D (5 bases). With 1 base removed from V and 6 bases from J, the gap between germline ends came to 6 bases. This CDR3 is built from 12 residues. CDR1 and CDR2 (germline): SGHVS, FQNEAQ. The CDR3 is CASSLGGAEAFF. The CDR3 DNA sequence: TGTGCCAGCAGCTTAGGGGGGGCTGAAGCTTTCTTT.

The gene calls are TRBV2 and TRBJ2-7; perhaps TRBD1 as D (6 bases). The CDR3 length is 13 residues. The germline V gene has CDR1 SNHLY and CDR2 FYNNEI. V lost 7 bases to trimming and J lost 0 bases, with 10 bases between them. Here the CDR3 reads CASTQGLSYEQYF. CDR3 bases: TGTGCCAGCACCCAGGGGCTCTCCTACGAGCAGTACTTC.

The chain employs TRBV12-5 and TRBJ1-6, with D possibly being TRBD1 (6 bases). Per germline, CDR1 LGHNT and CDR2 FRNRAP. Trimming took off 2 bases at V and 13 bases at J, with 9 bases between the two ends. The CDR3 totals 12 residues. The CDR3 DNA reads TGTGCTAGTGGTTTGTTGGGGGGCCCCCTCCACTTT. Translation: CASGLLGGPLHF.

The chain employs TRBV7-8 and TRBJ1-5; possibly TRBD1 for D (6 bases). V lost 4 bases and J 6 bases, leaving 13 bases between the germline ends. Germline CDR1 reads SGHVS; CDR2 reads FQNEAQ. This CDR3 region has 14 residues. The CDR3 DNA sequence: TGTGCCAGCAGCTCCCAAGGACAGCGTCAGCCCCAGCATTTT. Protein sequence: CASSSQGQRQPQHF.

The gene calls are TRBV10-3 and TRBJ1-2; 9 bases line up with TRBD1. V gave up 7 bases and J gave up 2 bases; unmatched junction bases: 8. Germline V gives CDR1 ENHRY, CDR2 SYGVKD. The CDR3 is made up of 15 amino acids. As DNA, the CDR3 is TGTGCCATCACCGGGGACAGGGCAAACAACTATGGCTACACCTTC. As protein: CAITGDRANNYGYTF.

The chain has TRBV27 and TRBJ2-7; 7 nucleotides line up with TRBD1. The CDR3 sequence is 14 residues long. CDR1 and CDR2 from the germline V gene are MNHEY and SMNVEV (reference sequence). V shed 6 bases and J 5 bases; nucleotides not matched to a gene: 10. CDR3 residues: CASSLRDSTHEQYF. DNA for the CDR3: TGTGCCAGCAGCCTCCGGGACAGTACCCACGAGCAGTACTTC.

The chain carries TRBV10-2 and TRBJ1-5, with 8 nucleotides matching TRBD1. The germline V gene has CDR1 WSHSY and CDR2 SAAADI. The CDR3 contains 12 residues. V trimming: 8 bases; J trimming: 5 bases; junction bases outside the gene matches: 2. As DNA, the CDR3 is TGCGCCAGCGGGACAGGCCATCAGCCCCAGCATTTT. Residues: CASGTGHQPQHF.

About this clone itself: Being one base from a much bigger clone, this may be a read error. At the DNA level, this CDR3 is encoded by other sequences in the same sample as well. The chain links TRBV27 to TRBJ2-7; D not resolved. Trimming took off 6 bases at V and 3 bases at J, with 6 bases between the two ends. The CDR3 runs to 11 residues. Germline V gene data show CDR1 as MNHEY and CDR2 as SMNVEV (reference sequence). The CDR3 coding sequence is TGTGCCAGCAGCTCCCTCTACGAGCAGTACTTC. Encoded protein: CASSSLYEQYF.

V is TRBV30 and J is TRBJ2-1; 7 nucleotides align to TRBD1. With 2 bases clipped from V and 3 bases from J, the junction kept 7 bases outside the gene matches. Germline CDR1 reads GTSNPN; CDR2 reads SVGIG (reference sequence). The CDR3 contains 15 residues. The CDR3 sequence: CAWSPDRVIYNEQFF. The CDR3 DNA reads TGTGCCTGGAGTCCAGACAGGGTAATCTACAATGAGCAGTTCTTC.

CDR3: CASSVMAGNYGYTF. CDR3 DNA sequence: TGTGCCAGCAGCGTAATGGCGGGTAACTATGGCTACACCTTC. The chain is built from TRBV9 and TRBJ1-2; no reliable D call. Per the germline V gene, CDR1 is SGDLS and CDR2 is YYNGEE. Between the trimmed V and J ends, which lost 1 base and 1 base, there was a span of 8 bases. There are 14 residues in the CDR3.

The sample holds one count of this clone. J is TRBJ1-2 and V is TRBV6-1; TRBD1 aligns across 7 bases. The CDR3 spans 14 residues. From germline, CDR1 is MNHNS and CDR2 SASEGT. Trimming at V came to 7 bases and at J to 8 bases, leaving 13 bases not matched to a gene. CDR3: CASNRRGQRGGYTF. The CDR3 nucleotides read TGTGCCAGCAACCGCCGGGGACAGCGGGGGGGCTACACCTTC.

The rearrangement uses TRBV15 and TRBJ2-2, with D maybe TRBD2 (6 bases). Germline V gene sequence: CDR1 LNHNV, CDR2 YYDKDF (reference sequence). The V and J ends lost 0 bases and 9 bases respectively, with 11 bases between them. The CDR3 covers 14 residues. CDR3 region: CATSREEGTRELFF. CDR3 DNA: TGTGCCACCAGCAGAGAGGAGGGCACTCGGGAGCTGTTTTTT.

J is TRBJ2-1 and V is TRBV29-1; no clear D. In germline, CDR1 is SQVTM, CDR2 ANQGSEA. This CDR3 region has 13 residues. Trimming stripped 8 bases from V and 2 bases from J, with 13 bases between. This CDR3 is CSLHVGAYNEQFF. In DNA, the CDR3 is TGCAGCCTTCACGTTGGAGCCTACAATGAGCAGTTCTTC.

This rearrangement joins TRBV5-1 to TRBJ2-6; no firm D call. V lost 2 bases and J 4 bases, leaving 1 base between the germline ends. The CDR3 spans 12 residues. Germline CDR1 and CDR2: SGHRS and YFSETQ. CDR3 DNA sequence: TGCGCCAGCAGCTTCGGGGCCAACGTCCTGACTTTC. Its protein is CASSFGANVLTF.

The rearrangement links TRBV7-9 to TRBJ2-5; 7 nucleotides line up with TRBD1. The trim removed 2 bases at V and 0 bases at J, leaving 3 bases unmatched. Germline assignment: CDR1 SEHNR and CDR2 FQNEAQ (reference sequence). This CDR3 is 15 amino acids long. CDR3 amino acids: CASSLQQGYQETQYF. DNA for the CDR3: TGTGCCAGCAGCTTACAACAGGGGTACCAAGAGACCCAGTACTTC.